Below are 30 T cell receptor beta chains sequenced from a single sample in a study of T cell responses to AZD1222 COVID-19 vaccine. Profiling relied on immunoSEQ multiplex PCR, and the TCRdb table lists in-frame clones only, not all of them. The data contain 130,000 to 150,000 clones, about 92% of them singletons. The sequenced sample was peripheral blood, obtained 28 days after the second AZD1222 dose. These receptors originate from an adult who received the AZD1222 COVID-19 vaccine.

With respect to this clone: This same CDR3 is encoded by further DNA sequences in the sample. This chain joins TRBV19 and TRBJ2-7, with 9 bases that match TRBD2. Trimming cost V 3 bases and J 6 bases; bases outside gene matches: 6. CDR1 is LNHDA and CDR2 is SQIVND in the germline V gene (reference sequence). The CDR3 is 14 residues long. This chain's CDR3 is CASSMAGGPGEQYF. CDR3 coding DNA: TGTGCCAGTAGTATGGCGGGAGGGCCGGGCGAGCAGTACTTC.

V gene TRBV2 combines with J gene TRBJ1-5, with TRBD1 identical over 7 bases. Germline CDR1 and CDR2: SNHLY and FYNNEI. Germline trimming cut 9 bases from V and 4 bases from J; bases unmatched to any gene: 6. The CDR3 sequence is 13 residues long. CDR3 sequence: CARGTDGNQPQHF. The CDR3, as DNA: TGTGCCAGAGGGACAGACGGGAATCAGCCCCAGCATTTT.

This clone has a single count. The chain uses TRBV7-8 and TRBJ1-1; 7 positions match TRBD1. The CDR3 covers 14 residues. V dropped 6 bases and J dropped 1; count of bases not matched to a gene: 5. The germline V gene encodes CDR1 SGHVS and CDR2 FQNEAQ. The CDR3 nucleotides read TGTGCCAGCAGGCAGGGGGGCTGGAACACTGAAGCTTTCTTT. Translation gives CASRQGGWNTEAFF.

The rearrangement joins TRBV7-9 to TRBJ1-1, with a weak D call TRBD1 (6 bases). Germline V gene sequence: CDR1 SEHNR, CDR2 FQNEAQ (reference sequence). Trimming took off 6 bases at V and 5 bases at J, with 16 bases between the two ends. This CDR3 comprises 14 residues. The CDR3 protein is CASREGGQGTEAFF. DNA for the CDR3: TGTGCCAGCAGGGAAGGGGGTCAGGGTACTGAAGCTTTCTTT.

The CDR3 protein is CASRGAVVAGAGEQFF. The CDR3 DNA sequence: TGCGCCAGCAGAGGGGCCGTGGTAGCGGGAGCTGGCGAGCAGTTCTTC. This rearrangement joins TRBV5-1 to TRBJ2-1; TRBD2 aligns across 9 bases. CDR1 SGHRS and CDR2 YFSETQ come from the germline V gene. With V trimmed by 5 bases and J by 10 bases, 16 bases remained unmatched. The CDR3 contains 16 residues.

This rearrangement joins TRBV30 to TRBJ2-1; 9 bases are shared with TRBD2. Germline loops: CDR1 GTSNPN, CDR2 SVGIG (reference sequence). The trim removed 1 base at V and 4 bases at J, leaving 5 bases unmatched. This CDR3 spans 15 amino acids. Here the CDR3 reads CAWSGLAGPYNEQFF. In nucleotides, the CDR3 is TGTGCCTGGAGTGGGCTAGCGGGACCGTACAATGAGCAGTTCTTC.

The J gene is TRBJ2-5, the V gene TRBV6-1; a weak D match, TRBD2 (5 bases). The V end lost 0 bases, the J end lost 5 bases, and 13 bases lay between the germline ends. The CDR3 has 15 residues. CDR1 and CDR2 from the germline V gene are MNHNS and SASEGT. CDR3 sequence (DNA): TGTGCCAGCAGTGAAGCCTCAACGGGGAGCGAGACCCAGTACTTC. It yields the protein CASSEASTGSETQYF.

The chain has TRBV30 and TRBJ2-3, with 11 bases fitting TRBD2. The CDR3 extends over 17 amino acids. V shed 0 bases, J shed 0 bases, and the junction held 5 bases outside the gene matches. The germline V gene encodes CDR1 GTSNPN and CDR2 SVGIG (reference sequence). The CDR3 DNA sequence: TGTGCCTGGAGTGTACGTAGGACTAGCGGGAGCACAGATACGCAGTATTTT. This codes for CAWSVRRTSGSTDTQYF. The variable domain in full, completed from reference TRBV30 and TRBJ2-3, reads SQTIHQWPATLVQPVGSPLSLECTVEGTSNPNLYWYRQAAGRGLQLLFYSVGIGQISSEVPQNLSASRPQDRQFILSSKKLLLSDSGFYLCAWSVRRTSGSTDTQYFGPGTRLTVL.

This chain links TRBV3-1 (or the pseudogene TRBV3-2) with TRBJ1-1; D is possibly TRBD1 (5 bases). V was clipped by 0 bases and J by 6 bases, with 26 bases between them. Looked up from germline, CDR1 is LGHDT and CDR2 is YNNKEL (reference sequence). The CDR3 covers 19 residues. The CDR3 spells CASSQDRGWASIVGAEAFF. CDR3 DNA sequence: TGTGCCAGCAGCCAAGATAGGGGATGGGCTTCTATCGTCGGGGCTGAAGCTTTCTTT.

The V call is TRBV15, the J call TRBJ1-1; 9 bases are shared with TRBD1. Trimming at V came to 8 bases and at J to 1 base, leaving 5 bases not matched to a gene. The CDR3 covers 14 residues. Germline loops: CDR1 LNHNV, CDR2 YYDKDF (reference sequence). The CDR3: CATAGTGTNTEAFF. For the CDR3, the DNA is TGTGCCACCGCCGGGACAGGGACGAACACTGAAGCTTTCTTT. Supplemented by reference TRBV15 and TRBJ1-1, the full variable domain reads DAMVIQNPRYQVTQFGKPVTLSCSQTLNHNVMYWYQQKSSQAPKLLFHYYDKDFNNEADTPDNFQSRRPNTSFCFLDIRSPGLGDTAMYLCATAGTGTNTEAFFGQGTRLTVV.

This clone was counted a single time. CDR3 nucleotides: TGCGCCAGCAGCTTCGACATGACAGCCACAACTAATGAAAAACTGTTTTTT. Amino acids: CASSFDMTATTNEKLFF. The chain uses TRBV5-1 and TRBJ1-4; TRBD1 is a possible D gene (5 bases). V was pared by 2 bases and J by 0 bases, with 14 bases between. CDR1 is SGHRS and CDR2 is YFSETQ in the germline V gene. The CDR3 is made up of 17 amino acids.

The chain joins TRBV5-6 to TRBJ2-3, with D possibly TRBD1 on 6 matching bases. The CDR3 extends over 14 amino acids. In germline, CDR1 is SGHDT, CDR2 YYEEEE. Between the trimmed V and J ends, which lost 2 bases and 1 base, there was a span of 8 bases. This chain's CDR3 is CASSLEGGTDTQYF. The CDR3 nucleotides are TGTGCCAGCAGCTTAGAGGGGGGCACAGATACGCAGTATTTT.

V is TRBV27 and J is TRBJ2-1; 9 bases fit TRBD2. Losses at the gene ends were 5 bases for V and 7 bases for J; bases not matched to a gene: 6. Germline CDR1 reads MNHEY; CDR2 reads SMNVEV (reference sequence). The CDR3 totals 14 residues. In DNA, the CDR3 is TGTGCCAGCAGTGCGGGAGGGGTGGGAAATGAGCAGTTCTTC. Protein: CASSAGGVGNEQFF.

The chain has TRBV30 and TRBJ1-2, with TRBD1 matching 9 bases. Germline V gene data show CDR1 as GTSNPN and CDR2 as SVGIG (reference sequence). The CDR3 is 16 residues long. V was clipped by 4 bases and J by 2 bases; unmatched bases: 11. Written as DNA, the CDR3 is TGTGCCTGGATTGCTGCGTCCGACAGGGGGAACTATGGCTACACCTTC. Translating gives CAWIAASDRGNYGYTF.

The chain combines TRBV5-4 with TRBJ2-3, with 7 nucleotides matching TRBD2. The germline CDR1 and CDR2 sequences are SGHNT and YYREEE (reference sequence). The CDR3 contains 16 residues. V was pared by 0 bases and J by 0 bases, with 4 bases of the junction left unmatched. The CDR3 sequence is CASSLGGGGSTDTQYF. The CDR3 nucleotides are TGTGCCAGCAGCTTGGGCGGCGGGGGTAGCACAGATACGCAGTATTTT.

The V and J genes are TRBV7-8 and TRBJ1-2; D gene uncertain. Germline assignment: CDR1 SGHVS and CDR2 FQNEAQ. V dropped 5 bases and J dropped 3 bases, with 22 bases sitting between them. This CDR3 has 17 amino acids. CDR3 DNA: TGTGCCAGCAGCCTCATAAGATCGGCAGGAGCTTACTATGGCTACACCTTC. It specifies CASSLIRSAGAYYGYTF.

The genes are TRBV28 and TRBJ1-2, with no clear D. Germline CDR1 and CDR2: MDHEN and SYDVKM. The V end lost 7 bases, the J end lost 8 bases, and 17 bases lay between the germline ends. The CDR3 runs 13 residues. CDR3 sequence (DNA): TGTGCCAGCATTCCCAGGTGGCGAGAAGGCTACACCTTC. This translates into CASIPRWREGYTF.

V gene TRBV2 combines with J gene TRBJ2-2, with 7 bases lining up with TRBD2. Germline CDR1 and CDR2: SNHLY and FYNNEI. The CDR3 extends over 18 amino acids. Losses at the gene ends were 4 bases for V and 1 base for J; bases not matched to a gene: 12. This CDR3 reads CASSAPLTGTKNTGELFF. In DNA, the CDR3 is TGTGCCAGCAGTGCCCCTCTCACCGGGACTAAGAACACCGGGGAGCTGTTTTTT.

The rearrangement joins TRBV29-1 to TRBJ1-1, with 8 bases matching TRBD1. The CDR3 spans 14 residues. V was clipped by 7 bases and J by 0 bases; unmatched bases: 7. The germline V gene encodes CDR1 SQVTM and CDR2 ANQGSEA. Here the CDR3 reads CSAGPGGVNTEAFF. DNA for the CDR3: TGCAGCGCAGGCCCAGGGGGCGTGAACACTGAAGCTTTCTTT.

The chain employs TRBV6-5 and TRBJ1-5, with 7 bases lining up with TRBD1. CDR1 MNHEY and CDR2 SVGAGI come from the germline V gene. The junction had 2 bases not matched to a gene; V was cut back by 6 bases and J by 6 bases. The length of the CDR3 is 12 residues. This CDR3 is CASSPGGQPQHF. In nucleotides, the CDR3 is TGTGCCAGCAGCCCAGGGGGTCAGCCCCAGCATTTT.

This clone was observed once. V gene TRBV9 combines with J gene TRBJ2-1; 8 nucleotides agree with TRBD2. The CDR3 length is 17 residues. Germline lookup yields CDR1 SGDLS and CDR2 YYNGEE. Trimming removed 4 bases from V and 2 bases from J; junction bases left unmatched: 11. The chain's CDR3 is CASSPHREGYPYNEQFF. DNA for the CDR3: TGTGCCAGCAGCCCGCACCGGGAGGGATACCCCTACAATGAGCAGTTCTTC. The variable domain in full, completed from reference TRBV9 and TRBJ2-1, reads DSGVTQTPKHLITATGQRVTLRCSPRSGDLSVYWYQQSLDQGLQFLIQYYNGEERAKGNILERFSAQQFPDLHSELNLSSLELGDSALYFCASSPHREGYPYNEQFFGPGTRLTVL.

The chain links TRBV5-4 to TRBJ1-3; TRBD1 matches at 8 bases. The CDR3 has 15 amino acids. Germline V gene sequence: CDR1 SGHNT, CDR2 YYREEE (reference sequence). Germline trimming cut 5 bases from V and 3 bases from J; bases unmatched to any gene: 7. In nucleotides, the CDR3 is TGTGCCAGCAGTGATCAGGGGGCCGGTGGAAACACCATATATTTT. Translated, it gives CASSDQGAGGNTIYF. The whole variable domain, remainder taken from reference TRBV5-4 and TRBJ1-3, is ETGVTQSPTHLIKTRGQQVTLRCSSQSGHNTVSWYQQALGQGPQFIFQYYREEENGRGNFPPRFSGLQFPNYSSELNVNALELDDSALYLCASSDQGAGGNTIYFGEGSWLTVV.

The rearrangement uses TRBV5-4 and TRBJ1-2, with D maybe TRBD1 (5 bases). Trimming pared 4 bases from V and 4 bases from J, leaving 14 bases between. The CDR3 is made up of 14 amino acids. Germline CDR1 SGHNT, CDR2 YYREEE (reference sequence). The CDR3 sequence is CASSAQGSGYGYTF. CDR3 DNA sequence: TGTGCCAGCAGCGCGCAGGGTTCCGGCTATGGCTACACCTTC.

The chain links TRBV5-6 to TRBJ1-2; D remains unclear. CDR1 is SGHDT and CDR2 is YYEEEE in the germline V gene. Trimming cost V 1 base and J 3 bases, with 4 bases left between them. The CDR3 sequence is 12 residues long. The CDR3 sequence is CASSLTDYGYTF. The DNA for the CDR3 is TGTGCCAGCAGCTTGACAGACTATGGCTACACCTTC.

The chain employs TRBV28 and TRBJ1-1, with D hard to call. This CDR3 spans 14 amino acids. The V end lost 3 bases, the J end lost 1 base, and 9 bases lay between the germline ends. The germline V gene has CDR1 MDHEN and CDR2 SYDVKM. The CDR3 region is CASSFPSRNTEAFF. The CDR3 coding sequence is TGTGCCAGCAGTTTTCCCTCGAGGAACACTGAAGCTTTCTTT.

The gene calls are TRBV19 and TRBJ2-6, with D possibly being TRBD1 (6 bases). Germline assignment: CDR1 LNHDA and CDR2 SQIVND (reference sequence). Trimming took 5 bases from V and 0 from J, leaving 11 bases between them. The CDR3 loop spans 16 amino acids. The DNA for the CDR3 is TGTGCCAGTAGTCGACAGGAAGGCTCTGGGGCCAACGTCCTGACTTTC. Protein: CASSRQEGSGANVLTF.

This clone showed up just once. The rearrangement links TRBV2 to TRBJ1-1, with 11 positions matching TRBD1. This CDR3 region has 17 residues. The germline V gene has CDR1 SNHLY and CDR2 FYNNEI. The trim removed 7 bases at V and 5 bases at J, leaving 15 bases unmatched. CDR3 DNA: TGTGCCAGCACCGCCCGGACAGGGGGCTCGAAGAATACTGAAGCTTTCTTT. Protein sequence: CASTARTGGSKNTEAFF.

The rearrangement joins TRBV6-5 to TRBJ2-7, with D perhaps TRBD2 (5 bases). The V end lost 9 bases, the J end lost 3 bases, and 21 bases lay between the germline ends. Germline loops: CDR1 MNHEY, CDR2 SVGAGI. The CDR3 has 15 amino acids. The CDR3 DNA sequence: TGTGCCAGTTCTACCGTAATCCGGGGAAACTACGAGCAGTACTTC. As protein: CASSTVIRGNYEQYF.

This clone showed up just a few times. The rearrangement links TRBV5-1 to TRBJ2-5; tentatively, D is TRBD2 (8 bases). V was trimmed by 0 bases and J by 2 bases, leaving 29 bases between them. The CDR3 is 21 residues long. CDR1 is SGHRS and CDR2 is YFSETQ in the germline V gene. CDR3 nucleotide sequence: TGCGCCAGCAGCTTGGCTCTCCGGGACAGAAGACTAGCGCAGCTTCAAGAGACCCAGTACTTC. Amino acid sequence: CASSLALRDRRLAQLQETQYF.

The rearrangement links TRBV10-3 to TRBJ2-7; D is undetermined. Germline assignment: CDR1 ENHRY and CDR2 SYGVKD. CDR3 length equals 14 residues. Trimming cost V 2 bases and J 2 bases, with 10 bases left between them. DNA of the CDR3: TGTGCCATCAGTGAGGGGCCAGACGCCTACGAGCAGTACTTC. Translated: CAISEGPDAYEQYF.